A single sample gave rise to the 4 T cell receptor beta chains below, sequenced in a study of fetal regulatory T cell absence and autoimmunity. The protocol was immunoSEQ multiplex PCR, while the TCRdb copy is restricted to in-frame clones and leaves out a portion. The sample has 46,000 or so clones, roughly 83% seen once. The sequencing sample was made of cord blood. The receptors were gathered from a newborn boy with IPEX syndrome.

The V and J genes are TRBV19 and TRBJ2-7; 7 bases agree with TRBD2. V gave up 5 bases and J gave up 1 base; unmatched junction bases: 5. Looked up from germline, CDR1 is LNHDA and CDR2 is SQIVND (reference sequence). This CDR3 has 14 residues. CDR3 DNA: TGTGCCAGTAGTCCGAGCGGGGATTCCTACGAGCAGTACTTC. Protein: CASSPSGDSYEQYF.

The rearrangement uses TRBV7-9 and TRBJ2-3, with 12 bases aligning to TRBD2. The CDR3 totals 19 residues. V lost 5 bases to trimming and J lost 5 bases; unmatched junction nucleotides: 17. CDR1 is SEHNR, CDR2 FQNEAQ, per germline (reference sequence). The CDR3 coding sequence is TGTGCCAGCAGCGGCCTAGCGGGAGGGGCCTTCTCACCCTTAGATACGCAGTATTTT. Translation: CASSGLAGGAFSPLDTQYF.

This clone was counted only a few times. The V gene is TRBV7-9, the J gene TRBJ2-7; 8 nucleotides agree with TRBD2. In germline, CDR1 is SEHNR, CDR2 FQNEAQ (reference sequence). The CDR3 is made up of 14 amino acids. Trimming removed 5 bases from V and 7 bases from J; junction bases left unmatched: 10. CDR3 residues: CASSPGTSLWEQYF. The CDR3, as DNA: TGTGCCAGCAGCCCCGGGACTAGTCTATGGGAGCAGTACTTC.

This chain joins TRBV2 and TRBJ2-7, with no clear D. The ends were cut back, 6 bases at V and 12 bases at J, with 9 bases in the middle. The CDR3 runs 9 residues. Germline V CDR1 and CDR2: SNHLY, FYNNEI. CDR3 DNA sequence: TGTGCCAGCAGGGCTAACCTGTACTTC. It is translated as CASRANLYF.